This passage covers 17 T cell receptor beta chains from one sample sequenced in a study of T cell responses to AZD1222 COVID-19 vaccine. Produced via immunoSEQ multiplex PCR; TCRdb's table is partial and in-frame only. Of about 140,000 clones listed, roughly 92% were seen once; the top ten hold more than 5%. Material: peripheral blood, obtained on day 0 of AZD1222 vaccination. Receptors originate from an adult in good health.

The chain links TRBV5-1 to TRBJ2-1; 11 bases agree with TRBD2. Trimming removed 0 bases from V and 6 bases from J; junction bases left unmatched: 11. The CDR3 sequence is 18 residues long. The germline V gene encodes CDR1 SGHRS and CDR2 YFSETQ. The CDR3 loop reads CASSLAVSSGRSSNEQFF. The CDR3 nucleotides read TGCGCCAGCAGCTTGGCGGTGTCTAGCGGGAGGTCAAGCAATGAGCAGTTCTTC.

The chain recombines TRBV6-5 with TRBJ2-2, with 8 positions matching TRBD2. Germline V lookup: CDR1 MNHEY, CDR2 SVGAGI. This CDR3 comprises 16 residues. Trimming at V came to 4 bases and at J to 4 bases, leaving 8 bases not matched to a gene. CDR3 sequence (DNA): TGTGCCAGCAGTTTCGCAGCGGGAGCGGCCACCGGGGAGCTGTTTTTT. Protein: CASSFAAGAATGELFF.

This clone was detected only a few times. The chain has TRBV29-1 and TRBJ2-1; 9 nucleotides align to TRBD1. The CDR3 runs to 12 residues. Germline loops: CDR1 SQVTM, CDR2 ANQGSEA. The J segment lost 13 bases and the V segment lost 7 bases, leaving 11 bases of the junction unmatched. CDR3 sequence: CSAVGTGPRQFF. Here the CDR3 DNA reads TGCAGCGCTGTGGGGACAGGGCCACGACAGTTCTTC.

The gene calls are TRBV28 and TRBJ2-7; 9 bases are a match to TRBD1. This CDR3 has 13 residues. V shed 10 bases, J shed 6 bases, and the junction held 10 bases outside the gene matches. Germline-derived CDR1 and CDR2 are MDHEN and SYDVKM. CDR3 DNA sequence: TGTGCCACCTTCACCGGGACAGGGATCGAGCAGTACTTC. It specifies CATFTGTGIEQYF.

This rearrangement joins TRBV6-1 to TRBJ2-7, with 13 bases fitting TRBD2. This CDR3 has 16 amino acids. V lost 3 bases to trimming and J lost 3 bases; unmatched junction nucleotides: 5. CDR1 and CDR2 from the germline V gene are MNHNS and SASEGT. This chain's CDR3 is CASSDPGLAGRYEQYF. The DNA of the CDR3 is TGTGCCAGCAGTGACCCGGGACTAGCGGGGCGCTACGAGCAGTACTTC.

The chain employs TRBV6-5 and TRBJ1-2; TRBD1 aligns across 7 bases. The germline V gene has CDR1 MNHEY and CDR2 SVGAGI. The V segment lost 4 bases and the J segment 8 bases; nucleotides outside the gene matches: 13. The CDR3 is 15 residues long. The CDR3 region has the DNA TGTGCCAGCAGTTCTCCTCGAGAACAGGGGTCCGGCTACACCTTC. This codes for CASSSPREQGSGYTF.

The chain links TRBV10-3 to TRBJ2-1; 11 positions match TRBD2. Germline CDR1 and CDR2: ENHRY and SYGVKD. Losses at the gene ends were 7 bases for V and 7 bases for J; bases not matched to a gene: 9. This CDR3 has 15 residues. Here the CDR3 DNA reads TGTGCCATCACCGAGGGGACTAGCGGATCTAATGAGCAGTTCTTC. Residues: CAITEGTSGSNEQFF.

The chain is built from TRBV27 and TRBJ2-7; no clear D. The V and J ends lost 8 bases and 3 bases respectively, with 2 bases between them. CDR1 and CDR2 (germline): MNHEY, SMNVEV (reference sequence). The CDR3 length is 9 residues. The CDR3 coding sequence is TGTGCCAGCGGCTACGAGCAGTACTTC. It is translated as CASGYEQYF.

The V gene is TRBV2, the J gene TRBJ1-2; D may be TRBD1 (6 bases). V dropped 5 bases and J dropped 2 bases, with 9 bases sitting between them. The CDR3 sequence is 13 residues long. Germline V CDR1 and CDR2: SNHLY, FYNNEI. CDR3 sequence reads: CASSTTGNYGYTF. The CDR3 DNA sequence: TGTGCCAGCAGTACGACAGGAAACTATGGCTACACCTTC.

This clone is a singleton in its sample. The chain carries TRBV20-1 and TRBJ2-7; 10 bases match TRBD1. Germline assignment: CDR1 DFQATT and CDR2 SNEGSKA (reference sequence). The V and J ends lost 6 bases and 1 base, in that order; junction bases with no gene match: 6. The CDR3 loop spans 14 amino acids. CDR3 nucleotide sequence: TGCAGTGCAAGTAGGGACAGGGGTTCCTACGAGCAGTACTTC. As protein: CSASRDRGSYEQYF.

This chain connects TRBV5-1 to TRBJ2-7, with TRBD1 identical over 9 bases. Germline CDR1 is SGHRS and CDR2 is YFSETQ. The CDR3 is 15 amino acids. Trimming cost V 3 bases and J 6 bases; bases outside gene matches: 10. CDR3 in amino acids: CASSSPETGGREQYF. The CDR3 coding sequence is TGCGCCAGCAGCTCCCCGGAAACAGGGGGCCGCGAGCAGTACTTC.

This clone occurred once. The chain is built from TRBV7-2 and TRBJ2-1, with 13 bases that match TRBD2. The CDR3 covers 18 residues. Per the germline V gene, CDR1 is SGHTA and CDR2 is FQGNSA. V shed 5 bases and J 4 bases; nucleotides not matched to a gene: 11. The CDR3 bases are TGTGCCAGCAGCACCCCCAAGGGACTAGCGGGGAATTACAATGAGCAGTTCTTC. Translating gives CASSTPKGLAGNYNEQFF.

V is TRBV10-1 and J is TRBJ2-7, with 11 bases that match TRBD2. The CDR3 has 14 amino acids. V lost 3 bases to trimming and J lost 3 bases; unmatched junction nucleotides: 1. Germline values: CDR1 WNHNN, CDR2 SYGVQD (reference sequence). This CDR3 is CASSDSGRDYEQYF. CDR3 sequence (DNA): TGCGCCAGCAGTGATAGCGGGAGGGACTACGAGCAGTACTTC.

This chain joins TRBV6-5 and TRBJ2-3; a weak D match, TRBD2 (5 bases). Germline assignment: CDR1 MNHEY and CDR2 SVGAGI. The CDR3 contains 12 residues. V lost 6 bases, J lost 6 bases, and 10 bases lay in between. CDR3 DNA sequence: TGTGCCAGCAGCGACGAGCGGGATACGCAGTATTTT. Translating gives CASSDERDTQYF.

The rearrangement links TRBV19 to TRBJ1-6; a weak D match, TRBD1 (5 bases). CDR1 and CDR2 (germline): LNHDA, SQIVND (reference sequence). The CDR3 length is 15 residues. V was pared by 1 base and J by 7 bases, with 11 bases between. CDR3 sequence reads: CASSIGYGGNSPLHF. CDR3 bases: TGTGCCAGTAGTATAGGGTACGGGGGAAATTCACCCCTCCACTTT.

CDR3 coding DNA: TGTGCCAGCAGCTTATTTGCGGAAGCCGGCGATACGCAGTATTTT. Residues: CASSLFAEAGDTQYF. V and J are TRBV11-1 and TRBJ2-3; D gene unclear. Trimming left V 2 bases short and J 6 bases short, with 15 bases between. Germline CDR1 reads SGHAT; CDR2 reads FQDESV (reference sequence). The CDR3 is made up of 15 amino acids.

This rearrangement joins TRBV7-8 to TRBJ2-3; D unresolved. V lost 1 base to trimming and J lost 1 base, with 12 bases between them. Germline CDR1 and CDR2: SGHVS and FQNEAQ. The CDR3 sequence is 16 residues long. This chain's CDR3 is CASSLVGSSGTDTQYF. The CDR3 DNA is TGTGCCAGCAGCTTAGTGGGCTCCTCAGGCACAGATACGCAGTATTTT.